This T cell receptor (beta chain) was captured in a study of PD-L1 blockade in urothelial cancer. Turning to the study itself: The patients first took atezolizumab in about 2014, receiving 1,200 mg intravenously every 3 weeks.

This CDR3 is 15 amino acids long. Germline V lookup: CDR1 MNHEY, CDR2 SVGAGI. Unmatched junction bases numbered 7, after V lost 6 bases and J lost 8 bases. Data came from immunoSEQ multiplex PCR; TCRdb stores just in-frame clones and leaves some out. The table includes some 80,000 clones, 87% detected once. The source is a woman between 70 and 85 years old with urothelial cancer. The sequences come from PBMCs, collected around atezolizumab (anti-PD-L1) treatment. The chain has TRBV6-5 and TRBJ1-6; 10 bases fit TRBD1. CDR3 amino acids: CASRLTGGLDSPLHF. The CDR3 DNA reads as TGTGCCAGCAGATTGACAGGGGGCTTAGATTCACCCCTCCACTTT.